This T cell receptor beta chain came from a study of CD8+ T cells in alopecia areata. Study conclusions and caveats: It was less clear whether patients shared TCRs than it was in mice, possibly because of HLA. Relative to normal scalp, lesional scalp, especially alopecia totalis/universalis, showed higher clonality. Scalp samples also yield sequences of resident alphabeta T cells from normal skin.

Per germline, CDR1 SGHAT and CDR2 FQNNGV. With 1 base removed from V and 11 bases from J, the gap between germline ends came to 11 bases. The CDR3 is 12 residues long. Worth noting for this clone: Its matching antigen is unknown.

Sorted out of PBMCs were CD4+ T cells and CD8+ T cells. Sequencing used cDNA as its template, made by extracting RNA and reverse transcribing it. Sequenced by immunoSEQ multiplex PCR; TCRdb stores in-frame clones only, minus some. The repertoire holds some 200,000 clones, with approximately 60% as singletons. The chain is built from TRBV11-2 and TRBJ1-2, with D hard to call. The TCR originated in a human donor in good health. Sample: CD8+ T cells sorted from blood. CDR3 nucleotides: TGTGCCAGCAGCTTAGGTGCATTGGAGTACACCTTC. Its translation is CASSLGALEYTF.